The entry below describes one T cell receptor beta chain. This sample was taken from a study of shared clonotypes between healthy human individuals. Terminally differentiated effector memory CD45RA+ cells were excluded by CCR7 positive selection of CD45RO-negative cells. The test was conducted at deep level. Produced via immunoSEQ multiplex PCR; TCRdb's table is partial and in-frame only. There are some 2.1 million clones in the sample; roughly 94% occur only once, and 1.1% lies in the top ten. Trimming took off 4 bases at V and 1 base at J, with 15 bases between the two ends. This CDR3 has 15 amino acids. CDR1 is SGDLS, CDR2 YYNGEE, per germline.

The chain couples TRBV9 to TRBJ2-7, with a tentative D call TRBD1 (8 bases). Source material: naive CD8+ T cells sorted from blood. This clonotype originated in a man younger than 35 in good health. CDR3 in amino acids: CASSPTGGASYEQYF. CDR3 nucleotide sequence: TGTGCCAGCAGCCCCACAGGGGGGGCGTCCTACGAGCAGTACTTC. Full variable domain (rest looked up from reference TRBV9 and TRBJ2-7): DSGVTQTPKHLITATGQRVTLRCSPRSGDLSVYWYQQSLDQGLQFLIQYYNGEERAKGNILERFSAQQFPDLHSELNLSSLELGDSALYFCASSPTGGASYEQYFGPGTRLTVT.